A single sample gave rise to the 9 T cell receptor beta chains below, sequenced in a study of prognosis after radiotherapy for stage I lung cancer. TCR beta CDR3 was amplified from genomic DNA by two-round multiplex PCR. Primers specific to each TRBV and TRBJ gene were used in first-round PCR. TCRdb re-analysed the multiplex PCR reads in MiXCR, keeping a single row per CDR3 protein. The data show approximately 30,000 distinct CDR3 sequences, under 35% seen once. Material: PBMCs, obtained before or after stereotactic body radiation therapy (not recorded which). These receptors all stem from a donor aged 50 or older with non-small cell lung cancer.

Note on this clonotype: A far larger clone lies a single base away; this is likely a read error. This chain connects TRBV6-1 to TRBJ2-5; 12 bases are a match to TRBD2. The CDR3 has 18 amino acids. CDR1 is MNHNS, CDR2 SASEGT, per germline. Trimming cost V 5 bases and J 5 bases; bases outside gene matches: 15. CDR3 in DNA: TGTGCCAGCAGTTCGGGCCGAGCCTGGACTAGCGGGATGGAGACCCAGTACTTC. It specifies CASSSGRAWTSGMETQYF.

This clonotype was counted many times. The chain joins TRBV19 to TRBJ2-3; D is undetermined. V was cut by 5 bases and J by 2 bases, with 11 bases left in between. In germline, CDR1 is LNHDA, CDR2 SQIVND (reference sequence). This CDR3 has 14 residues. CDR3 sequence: CASSELGATDTQYF. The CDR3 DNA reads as TGTGCCAGTAGTGAGCTTGGTGCCACAGATACGCAGTATTTT.

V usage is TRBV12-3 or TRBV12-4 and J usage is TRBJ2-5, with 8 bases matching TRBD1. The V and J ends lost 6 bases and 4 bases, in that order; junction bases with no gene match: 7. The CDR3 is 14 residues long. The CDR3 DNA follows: TGTGCCAGCAGGGTAACAGGGGGAGCAGAGACCCAGTACTTC. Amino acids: CASRVTGGAETQYF.

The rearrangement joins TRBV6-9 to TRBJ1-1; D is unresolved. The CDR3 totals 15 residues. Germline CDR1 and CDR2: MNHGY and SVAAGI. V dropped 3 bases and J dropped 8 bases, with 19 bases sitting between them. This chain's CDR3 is CASSYSKGPASEAFF. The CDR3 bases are TGTGCCAGCAGTTACTCGAAGGGTCCCGCCTCAGAAGCTTTCTTT.

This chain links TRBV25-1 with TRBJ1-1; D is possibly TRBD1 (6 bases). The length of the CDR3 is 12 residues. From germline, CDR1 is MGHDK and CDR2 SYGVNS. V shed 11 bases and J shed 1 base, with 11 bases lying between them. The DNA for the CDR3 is TGTGCCGCCAGGGGAGGGAACACTGAAGCTTTCTTT. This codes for CAARGGNTEAFF.

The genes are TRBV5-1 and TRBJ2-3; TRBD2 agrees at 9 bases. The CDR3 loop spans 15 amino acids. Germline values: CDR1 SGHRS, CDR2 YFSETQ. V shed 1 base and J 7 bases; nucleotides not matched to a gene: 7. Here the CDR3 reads CASSLTSGWPYTQYF. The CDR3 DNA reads TGCGCCAGCAGCTTGACTAGCGGGTGGCCATATACGCAGTATTTT.

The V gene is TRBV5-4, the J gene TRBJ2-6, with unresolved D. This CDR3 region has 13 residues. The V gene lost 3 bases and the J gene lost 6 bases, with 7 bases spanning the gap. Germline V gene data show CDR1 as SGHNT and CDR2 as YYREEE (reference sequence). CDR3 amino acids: CASSSWEANVLTF. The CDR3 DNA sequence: TGTGCCAGCAGCTCATGGGAGGCCAACGTCCTGACTTTC.

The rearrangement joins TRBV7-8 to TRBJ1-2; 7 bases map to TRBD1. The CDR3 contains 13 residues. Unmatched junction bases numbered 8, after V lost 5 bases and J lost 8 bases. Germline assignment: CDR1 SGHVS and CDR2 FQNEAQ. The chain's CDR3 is CASSEDRVGGYTF. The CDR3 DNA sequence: TGTGCCAGCAGCGAAGACAGGGTTGGGGGCTACACCTTC.

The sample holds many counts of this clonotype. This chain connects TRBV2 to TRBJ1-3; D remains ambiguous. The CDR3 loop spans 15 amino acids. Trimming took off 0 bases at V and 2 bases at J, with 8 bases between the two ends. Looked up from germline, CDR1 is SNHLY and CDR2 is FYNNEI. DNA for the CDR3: TGTGCCAGCAGTGAAGCGCTAACAGCTGGAAACACCATATATTTT. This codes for CASSEALTAGNTIYF.